This note documents a single T cell receptor beta chain sequence. An end of the junction does not agree with germline; a read error may underlie this. This sample is drawn from a study of Graves' ophthalmopathy and Graves' hyperthyroidism. Germline V gene data show CDR1 as SEHNR and CDR2 as FQNEAQ (reference sequence). The CDR3 length is 12 residues. The study amplified TCR beta CDR3 regions using RNA transcripts. HTBI primers were employed in first-round RT-PCR, then a second-round multiplex PCR followed. TCRdb ran MiXCR on the multiplex PCR reads and lists one entry per CDR3 protein. The sample comprises hundreds of thousands of distinct CDR3 sequences, roughly 20% of which are singletons, and around 3.1% rests with the top ten.

The sequence came from a young woman with stable Graves' hyperthyroidism. The chain is built from TRBV7-9 and TRBJ1-1; D remains ambiguous. Sequencing was carried out using peripheral blood. The CDR3 here is CASSLVGTESFF. CDR3 sequence (DNA): TGTGCCAGCAGCTTAGTGGGCACTGAATCTTTCTTT. The variable domain in full, completed from reference TRBV7-9 and TRBJ1-1, reads DTGVSQNPRHKITKRGQNVTFRCDPISEHNRLYWYRQTLGQGPEFLTYFQNEAQLEKSRLLSDRFSAERPKGSFSTLEIQRTEQGDSAMYLCASSLVGTESFFGQGTRLTVV.